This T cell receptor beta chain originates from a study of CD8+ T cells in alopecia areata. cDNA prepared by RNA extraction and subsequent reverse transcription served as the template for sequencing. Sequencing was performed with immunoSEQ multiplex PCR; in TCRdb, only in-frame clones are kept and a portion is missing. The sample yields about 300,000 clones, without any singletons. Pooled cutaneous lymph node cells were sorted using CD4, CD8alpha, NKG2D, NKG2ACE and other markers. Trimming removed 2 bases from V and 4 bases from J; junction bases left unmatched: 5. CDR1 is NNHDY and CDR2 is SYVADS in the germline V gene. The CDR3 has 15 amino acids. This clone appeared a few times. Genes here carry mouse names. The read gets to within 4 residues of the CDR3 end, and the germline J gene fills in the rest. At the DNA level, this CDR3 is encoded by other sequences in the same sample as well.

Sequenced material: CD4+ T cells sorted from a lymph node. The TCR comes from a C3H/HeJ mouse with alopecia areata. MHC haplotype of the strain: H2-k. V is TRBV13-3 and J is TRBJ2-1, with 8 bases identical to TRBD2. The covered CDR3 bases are TGTGCCAGCAGTGAAACTGGGGGATCGTATGCT. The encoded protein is CASSETGGSYA. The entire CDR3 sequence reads CASSETGGSYAEQFF.